Shown below are 4 T cell receptor beta chains from a single sample sequenced in a study of blood T cell repertoires in COVID-19. Data came from immunoSEQ multiplex PCR; TCRdb stores just in-frame clones and leaves some out. The repertoire holds 100,000 to 150,000 clones, with 84% as singletons. Sequenced sample: peripheral blood. These receptors were obtained from a woman aged 80 or over with acute or convalescent COVID-19.

V usage is TRBV5-6 and J usage is TRBJ1-6; D not resolved. The V end was cut by 0 bases, the J end by 3 bases, with 7 bases between. The CDR3 consists of 15 residues. Germline V gives CDR1 SGHDT, CDR2 YYEEEE. The CDR3 here is CASSLGHSYNSPLHF. CDR3 nucleotides: TGTGCCAGCAGCTTGGGGCACAGCTATAATTCACCCCTCCACTTT.

The V call is TRBV18, the J call TRBJ1-1, with TRBD1 identical over 8 bases. Per germline, CDR1 KGHSH and CDR2 LQKENI. After removal of 0 bases from V and 1 base from J, the junction contained 4 bases not matched to a gene. The CDR3 is 16 residues long. The CDR3 loop is CASSPPTTGGNTEAFF. The CDR3 DNA reads as TGTGCCAGCTCACCACCCACTACAGGGGGGAACACTGAAGCTTTCTTT.

The chain is built from TRBV5-5 and TRBJ2-1; 16 positions match TRBD2. J lost 0 bases, V lost 4 bases, and 7 bases had no gene match. Germline CDR1 is SGHKS and CDR2 is YYEKEE (reference sequence). The CDR3 runs to 19 residues. The CDR3 coding sequence is TGTGCCAGCAGCACGCCGGGACTAGCGGGAGGGGGCTCCTACAATGAGCAGTTCTTC. Its translation is CASSTPGLAGGGSYNEQFF.

This chain connects TRBV7-2 to TRBJ2-7; D remains unclear. Deletions cut 1 base from V and 1 base from J, with 5 bases between. Per germline, CDR1 SGHTA and CDR2 FQGNSA. This CDR3 has 13 amino acids. The CDR3 loop is CASSLDQSYEQYF. The CDR3 coding sequence is TGTGCCAGCAGCTTAGACCAGTCCTACGAGCAGTACTTC.